The 14 T cell receptor beta chains in this list originate from one sample, sequenced in a study of shared clonotypes between healthy human individuals (dated by TCRdb to the early 2020s). Library prep was done by the immunoSEQ multiplex PCR assay. What TCRdb holds here is the immuneACCESS table cut down to in-frame rearrangements. Part of the clones is not present; checked against another copy, under half of the missing clones reflect an unresolved V gene, and the others are unexplained. This sample holds about 2.4 million clones; 93% were observed only once. About 0.39% of the sample is taken by the ten largest. Material for sequencing was naive CD4+ T cells from PBMCs. The cell subset or site label for this specimen denotes: CD45RA+ positively selected. The receptors stem from a man aged 18 to 35 in good health. Some clones in this sample may be carry-over from other donors' samples.

The genes are TRBV5-1 and TRBJ2-7, with D tentatively TRBD1 (5 bases). The CDR3 runs to 13 residues. The ends were cut back, 4 bases at V and 6 bases at J, with 14 bases in the middle. Germline CDR1 SGHRS, CDR2 YFSETQ. CDR3 nucleotides: TGCGCCAGCAGCGGGCCAGGGTTTGGCGAGCAGTACTTC. Its translation is CASSGPGFGEQYF.

The genes are TRBV29-1 and TRBJ2-1; the match to TRBD1 covers 9 bases. Germline V gives CDR1 SQVTM, CDR2 ANQGSEA. J was trimmed by 9 bases and V by 0 bases; bases with no gene match: 15. The CDR3 has 17 amino acids. Here the CDR3 DNA reads TGCAGCGTTGAAGATTATCGACGGGACAGGGCATTTGTTGAGCAGTTCTTC. Protein: CSVEDYRRDRAFVEQFF.

J is TRBJ2-2 and V is TRBV2, with D tentatively TRBD1 (6 bases). V was pared by 6 bases and J by 3 bases, with 11 bases between. Germline V gene lookup returns CDR1 SNHLY and CDR2 FYNNEI. The CDR3 is 14 residues long. CDR3 DNA: TGTGCCAGCAGGTGGGACACTGACACCGGGGAGCTGTTTTTT. It encodes CASRWDTDTGELFF.

This sequence joins TRBV6-1 and TRBJ1-4; 7 bases map to TRBD1. Trimming took 7 bases from V and 5 from J; bases not matched to a gene: 10. Germline V gene lookup returns CDR1 MNHNS and CDR2 SASEGT. The CDR3 runs to 15 residues. Written as DNA, the CDR3 is TGTGCCAGCAACGCCCTAGACAGGGCGAATGAAAAACTGTTTTTT. It codes for CASNALDRANEKLFF.

The chain links TRBV7-2 to TRBJ2-1; D gene ambiguous. V lost 1 base to trimming and J lost 7 bases, with 14 bases between them. CDR3 size: 15 residues. Germline CDR1 is SGHTA and CDR2 is FQGNSA. The CDR3 here is CASSLVGQRENEQFF. The DNA for the CDR3 is TGTGCCAGCAGCTTAGTAGGCCAGAGAGAGAATGAGCAGTTCTTC.

The chain carries TRBV29-1 and TRBJ2-3; D may correspond to TRBD1 or TRBD2 (5 bases each). This CDR3 is 14 amino acids long. Trimming stripped 6 bases from V and 1 base from J, with 14 bases between. Germline V gene lookup returns CDR1 SQVTM and CDR2 ANQGSEA. The CDR3 loop is CSVDRLGGTDTQYF. CDR3 coding DNA: TGCAGCGTAGATAGACTGGGGGGCACAGATACGCAGTATTTT.

The V gene is TRBV2, the J gene TRBJ1-3; 9 bases line up with TRBD1. CDR3 length: 16 residues. After removal of 6 bases from V and 4 bases from J, the junction contained 10 bases not matched to a gene. Looked up from germline, CDR1 is SNHLY and CDR2 is FYNNEI. The CDR3 loop reads CASRQYPTGGGNTIYF. The CDR3 DNA reads TGTGCCAGCAGACAATACCCCACAGGGGGCGGAAACACCATATATTTT.

This chain joins TRBV28 and TRBJ2-7; D uncertain. Germline assignment: CDR1 MDHEN and CDR2 SYDVKM. The V end lost 3 bases, the J end lost 4 bases, and 25 bases lay between the germline ends. CDR3 length: 18 amino acids. CDR3 bases: TGTGCCAGCAGTTTTGTACTGGATTTAGGCCGGCTTGAGTACGAGCAGTACTTC. Residues: CASSFVLDLGRLEYEQYF. The variable domain in full, with the rest retrieved from reference TRBV28 and TRBJ2-7, is DVKVTQSSRYLVKRTGEKVFLECVQDMDHENMFWYRQDPGLGLRLIYFSYDVKMKEKGDIPEGYSVSREKKERFSLILESASTNQTSMYLCASSFVLDLGRLEYEQYFGPGTRLTVT.

The genes are TRBV25-1 and TRBJ2-7, with 7 positions matching TRBD1. With V trimmed by 3 bases and J by 5 bases, 7 bases remained unmatched. Germline lookup yields CDR1 MGHDK and CDR2 SYGVNS. The CDR3 is 14 residues long. The CDR3 sequence: CASSDPSTGHEQYF. In DNA form, the CDR3 reads TGTGCCAGCAGTGACCCCTCGACAGGGCACGAGCAGTACTTC.

CDR3 protein: CSVDRHGNYGYTF. The CDR3 bases are TGCAGCGTTGATCGTCACGGAAACTATGGCTACACCTTC. This rearrangement joins TRBV29-1 to TRBJ1-2, with D hard to call. Germline lookup yields CDR1 SQVTM and CDR2 ANQGSEA. The CDR3 has 13 amino acids. V shed 3 bases and J shed 2 bases, with 10 bases lying between them.

The chain is built from TRBV7-2 and TRBJ1-5; tentatively, D is TRBD1 (5 bases). The CDR3 is 14 amino acids. Trimming removed 1 base from V and 4 bases from J, with 8 bases in between. In germline, CDR1 is SGHTA, CDR2 FQGNSA. The chain's CDR3 is CASSLVRGNQPQHF. DNA for the CDR3: TGTGCCAGCAGCTTAGTTCGGGGGAATCAGCCCCAGCATTTT.

The rearrangement joins TRBV27 to TRBJ2-7; TRBD1 matches 8 bases. J was trimmed by 2 bases and V by 5 bases; bases with no gene match: 8. The CDR3 sequence is 15 residues long. Germline V CDR1 and CDR2: MNHEY, SMNVEV (reference sequence). CDR3: CASSLTGVGPYEQYF. As DNA, the CDR3 is TGTGCCAGCAGTCTGACAGGGGTGGGGCCCTACGAGCAGTACTTC.

The chain carries TRBV28 and TRBJ2-3, with D maybe TRBD1 (6 bases). The CDR3 totals 16 residues. Deletions cut 1 base from V and 0 bases from J, with 11 bases between. Germline V gene lookup returns CDR1 MDHEN and CDR2 SYDVKM. The DNA of the CDR3 is TGTGCCAGCAGTTTATCAGGGCAGGGGAGCACAGATACGCAGTATTTT. As protein: CASSLSGQGSTDTQYF.

The CDR3 coding sequence is TGTGCCAGCAGTCCGTCGAAGCTAGCGGGATTCGAGCAGTACTTC. Its protein is CASSPSKLAGFEQYF. The chain carries TRBV6-5 and TRBJ2-7; 9 bases are a match to TRBD2. CDR1 MNHEY and CDR2 SVGAGI come from the germline V gene. J was trimmed by 6 bases and V by 5 bases; bases with no gene match: 11. This CDR3 contains 15 residues.